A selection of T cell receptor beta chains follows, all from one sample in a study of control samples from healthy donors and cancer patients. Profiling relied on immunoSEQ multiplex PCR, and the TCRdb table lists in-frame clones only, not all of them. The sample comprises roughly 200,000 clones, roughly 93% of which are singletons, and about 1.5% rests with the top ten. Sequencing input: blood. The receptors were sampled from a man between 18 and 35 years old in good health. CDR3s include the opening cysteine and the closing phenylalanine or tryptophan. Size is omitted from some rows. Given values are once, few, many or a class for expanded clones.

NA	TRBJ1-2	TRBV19	CASSTLNYGYTF
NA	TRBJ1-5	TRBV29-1	CSVRTGTLQPQHF
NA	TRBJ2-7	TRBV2	CASSVSTGLGNEQYF
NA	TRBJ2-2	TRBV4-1	CASSSSEGDTGELFF
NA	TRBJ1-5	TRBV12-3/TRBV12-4	CASRREYNQPQHF
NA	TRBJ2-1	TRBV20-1	CSLSDGDEQFF
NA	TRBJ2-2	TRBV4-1	CASSWSSTGELFF
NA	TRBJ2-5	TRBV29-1	CSVRTGMAGETQYF
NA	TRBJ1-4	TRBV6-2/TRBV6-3	CASSYRGTWGPNEKLFF
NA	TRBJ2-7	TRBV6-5	CASSRGLAAYEQYF
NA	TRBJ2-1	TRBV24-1	CATSDSAGAGNEQFF
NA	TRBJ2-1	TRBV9	CASSPTGYNEQFF
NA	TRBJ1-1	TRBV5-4	CASSLVTRDTEAFF
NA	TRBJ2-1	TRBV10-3	CAIRVTAVGQFF
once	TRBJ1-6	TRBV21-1	CATSARSYNSPLHF
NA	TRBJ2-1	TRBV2	CASSQDRGSYNEQFF
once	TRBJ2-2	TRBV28	CASSLLGGGGTGELFF
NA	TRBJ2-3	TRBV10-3	CAILDARGGTDTQYF
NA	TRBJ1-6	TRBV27	CASRGRSSNNSPLHF
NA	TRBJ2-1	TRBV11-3	CASSSTRAGGPSYNEQFF
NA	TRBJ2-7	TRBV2	CASLWTGSSYEQYF
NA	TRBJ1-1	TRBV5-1	CASSLDSEAFF
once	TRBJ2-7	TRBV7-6	CASSPRLAGYYEQYF
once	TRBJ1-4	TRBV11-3	CASSFHRQGVGEKLFF
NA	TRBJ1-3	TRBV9	CASSVGGRPGNTIYF
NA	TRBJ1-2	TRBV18	CASSLGDRSNYGYTF
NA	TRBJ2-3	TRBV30	CAWRNRRDRGPTDTQYF
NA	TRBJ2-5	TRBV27	CASSRRGGRETQYF
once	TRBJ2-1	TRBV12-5	CASGPPGPGEQFF
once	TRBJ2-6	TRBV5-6	CASSLLGSYSSGANVLTF
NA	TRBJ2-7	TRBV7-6	CASSLGIKPGQSYEQYF
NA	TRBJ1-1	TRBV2	CASSAGQGTEAFF
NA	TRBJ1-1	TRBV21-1	CASRKRQGTGEAFF
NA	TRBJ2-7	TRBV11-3	CASSLRQGEQYF
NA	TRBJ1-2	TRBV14	CASSQVSGNYGYTF
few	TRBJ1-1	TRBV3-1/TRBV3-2	CASSSQGAMGEAFF
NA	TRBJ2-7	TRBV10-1	CASSESQGRNEQYF
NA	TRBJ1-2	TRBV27	CASSLARGYGYTF
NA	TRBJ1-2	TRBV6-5	CASSYSGMLYGYTF
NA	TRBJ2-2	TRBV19	CASIPGQTNTGELFF
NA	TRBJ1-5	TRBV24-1	CATSDPDRGPFEPQHF
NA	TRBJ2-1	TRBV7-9	CASSLYRTLLAGNEQFF
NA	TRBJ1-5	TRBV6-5	CASRYDRVQPQHF
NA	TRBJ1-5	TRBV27	CASSLYQGNQPQHF
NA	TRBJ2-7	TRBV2	CASSLQGDGEQYF
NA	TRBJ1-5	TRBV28	CASSHTQFSNQPQHF
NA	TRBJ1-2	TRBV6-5	CASSYSRTGNYGYTF
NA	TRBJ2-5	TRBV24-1	CATSDPREGGIETQYF